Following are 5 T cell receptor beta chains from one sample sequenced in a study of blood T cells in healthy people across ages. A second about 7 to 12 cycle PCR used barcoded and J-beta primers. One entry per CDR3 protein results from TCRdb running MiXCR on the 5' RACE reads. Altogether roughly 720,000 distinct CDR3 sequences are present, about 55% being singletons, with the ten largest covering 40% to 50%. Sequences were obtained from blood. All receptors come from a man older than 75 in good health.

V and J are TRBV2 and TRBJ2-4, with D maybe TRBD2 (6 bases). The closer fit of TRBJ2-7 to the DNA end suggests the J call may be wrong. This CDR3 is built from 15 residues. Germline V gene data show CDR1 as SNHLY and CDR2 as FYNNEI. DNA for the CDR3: TGTGCCAGCAGTGAAGGGGGGACTGCGTCCTACGAGCAGTACTTC. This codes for CASSEGGTASYEQYF.

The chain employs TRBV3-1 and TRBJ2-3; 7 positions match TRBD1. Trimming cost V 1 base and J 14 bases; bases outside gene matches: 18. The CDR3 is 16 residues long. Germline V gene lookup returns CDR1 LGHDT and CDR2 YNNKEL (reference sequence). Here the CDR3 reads CASSQGQGRAHRYAYF. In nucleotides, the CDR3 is TGTGCCAGCAGCCAAGGACAGGGACGCGCCCATAGATACGCGTATTTT.

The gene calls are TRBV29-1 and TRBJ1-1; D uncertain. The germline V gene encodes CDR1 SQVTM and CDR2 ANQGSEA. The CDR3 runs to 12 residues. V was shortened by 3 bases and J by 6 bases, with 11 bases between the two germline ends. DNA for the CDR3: TGCAGCGTTGACCTGGGTGGCCCTGAAGCTTTCTTT. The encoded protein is CSVDLGGPEAFF.

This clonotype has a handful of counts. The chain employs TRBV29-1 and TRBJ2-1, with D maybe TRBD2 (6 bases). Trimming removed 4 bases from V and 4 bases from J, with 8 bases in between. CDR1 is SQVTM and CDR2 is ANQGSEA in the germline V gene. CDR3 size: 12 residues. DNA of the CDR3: TGCAGCGTTGCGGGGACTTACAATGAGCAGTTCTTC. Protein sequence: CSVAGTYNEQFF.

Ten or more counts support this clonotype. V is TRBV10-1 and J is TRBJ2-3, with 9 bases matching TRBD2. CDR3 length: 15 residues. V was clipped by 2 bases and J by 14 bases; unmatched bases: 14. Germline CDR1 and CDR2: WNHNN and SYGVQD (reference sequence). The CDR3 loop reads CASSEGSGSLRYAYF. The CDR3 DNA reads TGCGCCAGCAGTGAGGGTAGCGGGAGTCTCAGATACGCGTATTTT.